The 27 T cell receptor beta chains presented below share a single source sample, sequenced in a study of T cell clones after liver transplantation. The protocol was immunoSEQ multiplex PCR, while the TCRdb copy is restricted to in-frame clones and leaves out a portion. The sample contains about 71,000 clones, 75% to 85% of which appear only once. Sample: CD4+ T cells from blood, taken 12 months after liver transplant. The source is a human patient who received a liver transplant. Some T cells may arise from the graft donor.

This rearrangement joins TRBV28 to TRBJ1-2; TRBD1 matches at 9 bases. V dropped 6 bases and J dropped 5; count of bases not matched to a gene: 4. CDR3 length: 13 amino acids. In germline, CDR1 is MDHEN, CDR2 SYDVKM. CDR3 DNA sequence: TGTGCCAGCAGCAACGGACAGGGGTATGGCTACACCTTC. Amino acid sequence: CASSNGQGYGYTF.

V usage is TRBV6-1 and J usage is TRBJ2-5, with 8 bases matching TRBD1. The CDR3 sequence is 16 residues long. V was clipped by 3 bases and J by 2 bases; unmatched bases: 8. Germline-derived CDR1 and CDR2 are MNHNS and SASEGT. CDR3 coding DNA: TGTGCCAGCAGTGACCCCCATGGACAGGGACAAGAGACCCAGTACTTC. It translates to CASSDPHGQGQETQYF.

CDR3 DNA: TGTGCCAGCAGGGGACGGACGGACGTAGCAGATACGCAGTATTTT. Translated: CASRGRTDVADTQYF. The gene calls are TRBV2 and TRBJ2-3; the D gene could be TRBD1 or TRBD2 (5 bases each). The CDR3 has 15 residues. Germline V CDR1 and CDR2: SNHLY, FYNNEI. Trimming removed 6 bases at V and 4 bases at J, with 17 bases between.

This chain joins TRBV28 and TRBJ1-4; 8 bases fit TRBD1. This CDR3 is 13 amino acids long. Trimming cost V 7 bases and J 11 bases; bases outside gene matches: 9. CDR1 and CDR2 from the germline V gene are MDHEN and SYDVKM. The CDR3 loop is CASTQGQEDKLFF. CDR3 DNA sequence: TGTGCCAGCACCCAGGGACAGGAGGACAAACTGTTTTTT.

The chain joins TRBV7-9 to TRBJ2-1; 12 bases are a match to TRBD2. Germline assignment: CDR1 SEHNR and CDR2 FQNEAQ (reference sequence). V shed 3 bases and J 6 bases; nucleotides not matched to a gene: 6. The CDR3 runs 16 residues. For the CDR3, the DNA is TGTGCCAGCAGCTTTACGACTAGCGGGAGCCCCAATGAGCAGTTCTTC. Amino acids: CASSFTTSGSPNEQFF. Full variable domain (rest looked up from reference TRBV7-9 and TRBJ2-1): DTGVSQNPRHKITKRGQNVTFRCDPISEHNRLYWYRQTLGQGPEFLTYFQNEAQLEKSRLLSDRFSAERPKGSFSTLEIQRTEQGDSAMYLCASSFTTSGSPNEQFFGPGTRLTVL.

The J gene is TRBJ2-3, the V gene TRBV28, with D uncertain. This CDR3 region has 13 residues. Trimming shortened V by 3 bases and J by 6 bases, and 10 bases separated the two germline ends. Germline CDR1 reads MDHEN; CDR2 reads SYDVKM. The CDR3 sequence: CASSLVAYDTQYF. The CDR3 nucleotides read TGTGCCAGCAGTTTGGTAGCTTATGATACGCAGTATTTT.

V is TRBV21-1 and J is TRBJ2-7. TRBV21-1 is a documented pseudogene. This CDR3 has 14 residues. The CDR3 DNA reads TGTGCCAGTATACGAGATAGGGGGGAGTTCGAGCAGTACTTC. As protein: CASIRDRGEFEQYF.

This chain connects TRBV15 to TRBJ1-3; D gene ambiguous. Trimming left V 8 bases short and J 0 bases short, with 14 bases between. This CDR3 is built from 15 residues. In germline, CDR1 is LNHNV, CDR2 YYDKDF (reference sequence). The CDR3 spells CATSGGSSSGNTIYF. The CDR3 nucleotides are TGTGCCACCTCCGGAGGCAGCAGCTCTGGAAACACCATATATTTT.

Only a few counts were recorded for this clone. The CDR3 region has the DNA TGTGCCAGCAGAACCCAGGGGACAGCCCAAGAGACCCAGTACTTC. It specifies CASRTQGTAQETQYF. The chain employs TRBV6-6 and TRBJ2-5; 7 bases agree with TRBD1. Germline V lookup: CDR1 MNHNY, CDR2 SVGAGI (reference sequence). Germline trimming cut 6 bases from V and 1 base from J; bases unmatched to any gene: 8. The CDR3 loop spans 15 amino acids.

This chain joins TRBV2 and TRBJ2-7; D is uncertain. Germline V CDR1 and CDR2: SNHLY, FYNNEI. The CDR3 loop spans 13 amino acids. Between the trimmed V and J ends, which lost 2 bases and 3 bases, there was a span of 8 bases. The CDR3: CASSERNRYEQYF. The DNA of the CDR3 is TGTGCCAGCAGTGAAAGGAACCGCTACGAGCAGTACTTC.

This clone was seen repeatedly, ten times or more. CDR3 bases: TGTGCCAGCAGCCCCGGGACAGGGTTCTACGAGCAGTACTTC. Its protein is CASSPGTGFYEQYF. The chain uses TRBV5-6 and TRBJ2-7, with 9 bases fitting TRBD1. V dropped 4 bases and J dropped 3; count of bases not matched to a gene: 5. The CDR3 is made up of 14 amino acids. Germline CDR1 is SGHDT and CDR2 is YYEEEE.

The chain links TRBV7-2 to TRBJ2-2; a possible D gene is TRBD2 (6 bases). Germline V gene sequence: CDR1 SGHTA, CDR2 FQGNSA. With 4 bases removed from V and 0 bases from J, the gap between germline ends came to 9 bases. This CDR3 spans 15 amino acids. The CDR3 DNA reads as TGTGCCAGCAGCTACGGAGGGTCGAACACCGGGGAGCTGTTTTTT. This sequence encodes CASSYGGSNTGELFF.

V usage is TRBV10-1 and J usage is TRBJ2-7, with 11 bases that match TRBD2. The V gene end was trimmed by 5 bases and the J gene end by 13 bases; junction bases not matched to a gene: 22. This CDR3 spans 17 amino acids. Germline loops: CDR1 WNHNN, CDR2 SYGVQD (reference sequence). CDR3 sequence reads: CASSKALAGEGGDCEYF. CDR3 coding DNA: TGCGCCAGCAGTAAGGCACTAGCGGGAGAAGGGGGAGATTGTGAATACTTC.

This sequence joins TRBV30 and TRBJ1-2, with D hard to call. The CDR3 is made up of 12 amino acids. Germline values: CDR1 GTSNPN, CDR2 SVGIG (reference sequence). The V and J ends lost 0 bases and 8 bases respectively, with 10 bases between them. This chain's CDR3 is CAWSVRTVGYTF. The CDR3 coding sequence is TGTGCCTGGAGTGTTCGGACGGTGGGCTACACCTTC.

The chain has TRBV5-4 and TRBJ2-1, with D uncertain. V lost 0 bases and J 8 bases, leaving 9 bases between the germline ends. From germline, CDR1 is SGHNT and CDR2 YYREEE (reference sequence). The CDR3 is 13 amino acids. This CDR3 reads CASSLAMFYEQFF. The DNA for the CDR3 is TGTGCCAGCAGCTTGGCAATGTTCTATGAGCAGTTCTTC.

The count of this clone is one. This CDR3 is also generated by other DNA sequences in the sample. The genes are TRBV30 and TRBJ2-7, with 13 positions matching TRBD2. This CDR3 has 14 residues. Looked up from germline, CDR1 is GTSNPN and CDR2 is SVGIG (reference sequence). V lost 5 bases, J lost 4 bases, and 5 bases stayed unmatched. The DNA of the CDR3 is TGTGCCTGGGTTAGGACTAGCGGGAGTTACGAGCAGTACTTC. It specifies CAWVRTSGSYEQYF.

The chain recombines TRBV2 with TRBJ1-5, with D maybe TRBD1 (5 bases). V was cut by 4 bases and J by 8 bases, with 15 bases left in between. CDR1 and CDR2 (germline): SNHLY, FYNNEI. The CDR3 covers 14 residues. The CDR3 loop reads CASSAGTAPEPQHF. The CDR3 bases are TGTGCCAGCAGTGCCGGGACTGCGCCTGAGCCCCAGCATTTT.

The genes are TRBV9 and TRBJ2-7; D might be TRBD1 or TRBD2, each matching 5 bases. V lost 4 bases, J lost 3 bases, and 14 bases lay in between. Per germline, CDR1 SGDLS and CDR2 YYNGEE. The CDR3 has 14 residues. CDR3 DNA sequence: TGTGCCAGCAGCATTGACCCGAGGGGCTACGAGCAGTACTTC. Translated, it gives CASSIDPRGYEQYF.

This chain links TRBV7-8 with TRBJ2-2; 10 nucleotides align to TRBD1. This CDR3 is 15 amino acids long. Trimming removed 1 base from V and 4 bases from J; junction bases left unmatched: 0. The germline V gene encodes CDR1 SGHVS and CDR2 FQNEAQ. The CDR3 spells CASSLGDRGTGELFF. The CDR3 coding sequence is TGTGCCAGCAGCTTAGGGGACAGGGGCACCGGGGAGCTGTTTTTT.

The chain employs TRBV27 and TRBJ2-1, with D tentatively TRBD1 (6 bases). From germline, CDR1 is MNHEY and CDR2 SMNVEV (reference sequence). V was shortened by 7 bases and J by 4 bases, with 17 bases between the two germline ends. The CDR3 spans 15 residues. CDR3 DNA sequence: TGTGCCAGCACCCGAACGGGGACACAATACAATGAGCAGTTCTTC. Protein: CASTRTGTQYNEQFF.

CDR3 protein: CASSEILAETQYF. The DNA of the CDR3 is TGTGCCAGCAGTGAAATATTGGCGGAGACCCAGTACTTC. This rearrangement joins TRBV2 to TRBJ2-5; no clear D. The V gene lost 2 bases and the J gene lost 5 bases, with 9 bases spanning the gap. Germline values: CDR1 SNHLY, CDR2 FYNNEI. CDR3 length: 13 amino acids.

This clone appeared a few times. The J gene is TRBJ2-1, the V gene TRBV5-1, with D maybe TRBD1 (7 bases). This CDR3 has 16 amino acids. The germline gives CDR1 SGHRS, CDR2 YFSETQ. Trimming took off 4 bases at V and 7 bases at J, with 21 bases between the two ends. The DNA for the CDR3 is TGCGCCAGCAGCGCGGGACAGCAGCCACCAAAGAATGAGCAGTTCTTC. Its translation: CASSAGQQPPKNEQFF. The variable domain in full, with the rest retrieved from reference TRBV5-1 and TRBJ2-1, is KAGVTQTPRYLIKTRGQQVTLSCSPISGHRSVSWYQQTPGQGLQFLFEYFSETQRNKGNFPGRFSGRQFSNSRSEMNVSTLELGDSALYLCASSAGQQPPKNEQFFGPGTRLTVL.

The rearrangement joins TRBV5-4 to TRBJ1-2; possible D gene TRBD1, 5 bases. V lost 5 bases and J 2 bases, leaving 19 bases between the germline ends. Germline V CDR1 and CDR2: SGHNT, YYREEE (reference sequence). The CDR3 loop spans 16 amino acids. CDR3: CASSPGGSLRNYGYTF. In nucleotides, the CDR3 is TGTGCCAGCAGTCCGGGGGGATCCCTACGAAACTATGGCTACACCTTC.

This rearrangement joins TRBV27 to TRBJ1-2; D is possibly TRBD1 (5 bases). V was shortened by 5 bases and J by 0 bases, with 13 bases between the two germline ends. The germline V gene encodes CDR1 MNHEY and CDR2 SMNVEV (reference sequence). The CDR3 runs to 15 residues. In nucleotides, the CDR3 is TGTGCCAGCAGTACCCGGGACCGGTCTAACTATGGCTACACCTTC. Its translation: CASSTRDRSNYGYTF.

The chain links TRBV6-6 to TRBJ1-5; TRBD1 is a possible D gene (5 bases). Trimming took 6 bases from V and 7 from J, leaving 10 bases between them. Germline CDR1 reads MNHNY; CDR2 reads SVGAGI (reference sequence). This CDR3 spans 12 amino acids. CDR3 loop: CASSTGDQPQHF. For the CDR3, the DNA is TGTGCCAGCAGCACGGGGGACCAGCCCCAGCATTTT.

This clone was seen repeatedly, ten times or more. The chain joins TRBV2 to TRBJ1-5; D is unclear. V was clipped by 10 bases and J by 3 bases, with 13 bases between them. Looked up from germline, CDR1 is SNHLY and CDR2 is FYNNEI. The CDR3 is 13 amino acids. Here the CDR3 DNA reads TGTGCCACCAGGACGCAAGCCAATCAGCCCCAGCATTTT. Translating it yields CATRTQANQPQHF. Together with reference TRBV2 and TRBJ1-5, the CDR3 gives the full variable domain: EPEVTQTPSHQVTQMGQEVILRCVPISNHLYFYWYRQILGQKVEFLVSFYNNEISEKSEIFDDQFSVERPDGSNFTLKIRSTKLEDSAMYFCATRTQANQPQHFGDGTRLSIL.

This chain uses TRBV11-2 with TRBJ2-2; 9 bases map to TRBD2. The CDR3 covers 16 residues. Germline CDR1 is SGHAT and CDR2 is FQNNGV. V shed 5 bases, J shed 5 bases, and the junction held 9 bases outside the gene matches. In DNA form, the CDR3 reads TGTGCCAGCAGCCTGACTAGCGGTTCGTTAACCGGGGAGCTGTTTTTT. Its protein is CASSLTSGSLTGELFF.